One sample yielded the 25 T cell receptor beta chains listed below, sequenced in a study of T cell repertoires in cytomegalovirus infection. TCRdb recomputed calls from the reads with MiXCR, one row per CDR3 protein. The data contain around 490,000 distinct CDR3 sequences, around 27% of them singletons. Sequenced: PBMCs. Every receptor here comes from a human donor in good health (CMV status not recorded). Some clones in this sample may be carry-over from other donors' samples.

The sample holds a few counts of this clonotype. This CDR3 is CASSLAPGIKREKLFF. DNA of the CDR3: TGTGCCAGCAGTTTAGCCCCGGGAATAAAGCGTGAAAAACTGTTTTTT. This chain links TRBV27 with TRBJ1-4; no firm D call. This CDR3 is built from 16 residues. Trimming left V 2 bases short and J 7 bases short, with 17 bases between. Germline V gene data show CDR1 as MNHEY and CDR2 as SMNVEV (reference sequence).

This clonotype was found a few times. J is TRBJ2-7 and V is TRBV4-3, with TRBD1 matching over 7 bases. CDR1 and CDR2 (germline): LGHNA, YSLEER. CDR3 length: 15 residues. V lost 0 bases to trimming and J lost 1 base; unmatched junction nucleotides: 3. In DNA form, the CDR3 reads TGCGCCAGCAGCCAAGACGGCAGGGGGTCCTACGAGCAGTACTTC. Translating it yields CASSQDGRGSYEQYF.

This clonotype has ten or more counts. Here the CDR3 reads CASRPGTVSYEQYF. The CDR3, as DNA: TGTGCCAGCAGGCCCGGGACAGTCTCCTACGAGCAGTACTTC. V usage is TRBV6-2 or TRBV6-3 and J usage is TRBJ2-7, with TRBD1 matching 7 bases. The CDR3 is made up of 14 amino acids. Per germline, CDR1 MNHEY and CDR2 SVGEGT. V was clipped by 6 bases and J by 0 bases; unmatched bases: 5.

This clonotype was seen ten or more times. The chain joins TRBV7-8 to TRBJ2-2, with 7 bases aligning to TRBD2. V shed 1 base, J shed 1 base, and the junction held 9 bases outside the gene matches. Germline V gene sequence: CDR1 SGHVS, CDR2 FQNEAQ. The CDR3 runs 18 residues. As DNA, the CDR3 is TGTGCCAGCAGCTTAGACGTCCCGGGCGGGAGGAACACCGGGGAGCTGTTTTTT. Translation: CASSLDVPGGRNTGELFF. The whole variable domain, remainder taken from reference TRBV7-8 and TRBJ2-2, is GAGVSQSPRYKVAKRGQDVALRCDPISGHVSLFWYQQALGQGPEFLTYFQNEAQLDKSGLPSDRFFAERPEGSVSTLKIQRTQQEDSAVYLCASSLDVPGGRNTGELFFGEGSRLTVL.

The V and J genes are TRBV20-1 and TRBJ2-7; 8 nucleotides match TRBD2. The CDR3 is 17 residues long. Germline-derived CDR1 and CDR2 are DFQATT and SNEGSKA (reference sequence). V was clipped by 5 bases and J by 3 bases; unmatched bases: 18. This chain's CDR3 is CSAPPPGLAGGNYEQYF. In DNA, the CDR3 is TGCAGTGCTCCCCCCCCGGGTCTTGCGGGAGGAAACTACGAGCAGTACTTC.

This rearrangement joins TRBV5-1 to TRBJ2-3, with D possibly being TRBD1 (5 bases). The CDR3 contains 14 residues. V gave up 2 bases and J gave up 2 bases, with 9 bases separating them. Germline V CDR1 and CDR2: SGHRS, YFSETQ. The CDR3 bases are TGCGCCAGCAGCTTCCTCAGGGACACAGATACGCAGTATTTT. Translating it yields CASSFLRDTDTQYF.

This clonotype was counted between two and nine times. The chain joins TRBV12-5 to TRBJ1-1; TRBD1 aligns across 7 bases. The CDR3 is 16 amino acids. The V and J ends lost 0 bases and 4 bases, in that order; junction bases with no gene match: 8. The V gene's germline CDR1 is LGHNT and CDR2 FRNRAP. CDR3 nucleotides: TGTGCTAGTGGTTTGGTACAGGGGCGCGGAGTCACTGAAGCTTTCTTT. It encodes CASGLVQGRGVTEAFF.

There are many counts of this clonotype. The chain joins TRBV7-8 to TRBJ2-5; 10 bases map to TRBD1. CDR3 length equals 16 residues. Germline V gives CDR1 SGHVS, CDR2 FQNEAQ. The V and J ends lost 0 bases and 1 base, in that order; junction bases with no gene match: 2. As DNA, the CDR3 is TGTGCCAGCAGCTTAGCACGGACAGGGGGCCAAGAGACCCAGTACTTC. Its protein is CASSLARTGGQETQYF.

V usage is TRBV7-2 and J usage is TRBJ1-2, with D possibly matching TRBD1 (6 bases). The CDR3 is made up of 17 amino acids. With 5 bases removed from V and 0 bases from J, the gap between germline ends came to 19 bases. CDR1 is SGHTA and CDR2 is FQGNSA in the germline V gene. CDR3 sequence (DNA): TGTGCCAGCAGCGGAGATCCTAGGACAGCCGCTAACTATGGCTACACCTTC. Translating it yields CASSGDPRTAANYGYTF.

This chain joins TRBV29-1 and TRBJ1-4, with 8 nucleotides matching TRBD1. Trimming took 6 bases from V and 8 from J; bases not matched to a gene: 8. This CDR3 region has 13 residues. Germline values: CDR1 SQVTM, CDR2 ANQGSEA. CDR3 loop: CSVRTGPGEKLFF. The CDR3 DNA is TGCAGCGTGAGGACAGGGCCGGGGGAAAAACTGTTTTTT.

This clonotype was counted at least ten times. The chain recombines TRBV7-2 with TRBJ2-5; D is possibly TRBD1 or TRBD2 (6 bases each). Germline V lookup: CDR1 SGHTA, CDR2 FQGNSA. The V end was cut by 5 bases, the J end by 4 bases, with 17 bases between. This CDR3 is built from 15 residues. For the CDR3, the DNA is TGTGCCAGCAGCCCGGGTGGGGGGCGTGGAGAGACCCAGTACTTC. This codes for CASSPGGGRGETQYF.

This sequence joins TRBV20-1 and TRBJ2-1; either TRBD1 or TRBD2 may supply D (5 bases each). The CDR3 runs 14 residues. In germline, CDR1 is DFQATT, CDR2 SNEGSKA (reference sequence). V was shortened by 5 bases and J by 5 bases, with 16 bases between the two germline ends. The CDR3, as DNA: TGCAGTGCTCGCCCGGGACCCCAGGACAATGAGCAGTTCTTC. This sequence encodes CSARPGPQDNEQFF.

In this sample, this clonotype turned up a few times. This rearrangement joins TRBV7-9 to TRBJ1-2; unclear D gene. The CDR3 has 13 amino acids. Germline V gene lookup returns CDR1 SEHNR and CDR2 FQNEAQ (reference sequence). Trimming cost V 3 bases and J 2 bases, with 7 bases left between them. The CDR3 DNA reads as TGTGCCAGCAGCTTTCCCGAAAACTATGGCTACACCTTC. Residues: CASSFPENYGYTF.

This sequence joins TRBV4-3 and TRBJ2-1, with D unclear. V lost 3 bases and J 8 bases, leaving 8 bases between the germline ends. The length of the CDR3 is 12 residues. Germline V gene lookup returns CDR1 LGHNA and CDR2 YSLEER. The CDR3 reads CASSHPGHEQFF. The CDR3 DNA is TGCGCCAGCAGCCACCCTGGCCATGAGCAGTTCTTC.

The V and J genes are TRBV14 and TRBJ2-1; TRBD2 matches at 10 bases. Germline V gene sequence: CDR1 SGHDN, CDR2 FVKESK. J was trimmed by 7 bases and V by 5 bases; bases with no gene match: 8. The CDR3 runs to 15 residues. CDR3 DNA sequence: TGTGCCAGCAGCGCCCAAAGCGGGAGGGGAAATGAGCAGTTCTTC. Its protein is CASSAQSGRGNEQFF.

This clonotype was counted between two and nine times. The rearrangement uses TRBV11-1 and TRBJ2-3, with D maybe TRBD1 (5 bases). The CDR3 extends over 14 amino acids. Per germline, CDR1 SGHAT and CDR2 FQDESV (reference sequence). Trimming took 2 bases from V and 3 from J, leaving 9 bases between them. The DNA of the CDR3 is TGTGCCAGCAGCTTAAAAGGGGCAACAGATACGCAGTATTTT. This codes for CASSLKGATDTQYF.

This clonotype was detected ten times or more. The chain carries TRBV7-2 and TRBJ2-7; TRBD2 agrees at 10 bases. V was clipped by 1 base and J by 3 bases; unmatched bases: 6. Germline V gene data show CDR1 as SGHTA and CDR2 as FQGNSA. This CDR3 comprises 16 residues. CDR3 loop: CASSLVLAGVGYEQYF. CDR3 DNA sequence: TGTGCCAGCAGCTTAGTTCTAGCGGGAGTTGGCTACGAGCAGTACTTC.

This clonotype was seen at least ten times. The chain employs TRBV14 and TRBJ1-1, with no clear D. V was shortened by 4 bases and J by 2 bases, with 17 bases between the two germline ends. The CDR3 covers 16 residues. CDR1 is SGHDN and CDR2 is FVKESK in the germline V gene. This CDR3 reads CASSPQLGSVNTEAFF. In nucleotides, the CDR3 is TGTGCCAGCAGCCCCCAGCTGGGATCGGTTAACACTGAAGCTTTCTTT. The variable domain in full, with the rest retrieved from reference TRBV14 and TRBJ1-1, is EAGVTQFPSHSVIEKGQTVTLRCDPISGHDNLYWYRRVMGKEIKFLLHFVKESKQDESGMPNNRFLAERTGGTYSTLKVQPAELEDSGVYFCASSPQLGSVNTEAFFGQGTRLTVV.

The chain has TRBV2 and TRBJ2-7; the match to TRBD2 covers 8 bases. Losses at the gene ends were 7 bases for V and 2 bases for J; bases not matched to a gene: 13. Germline V gene lookup returns CDR1 SNHLY and CDR2 FYNNEI. This CDR3 is built from 16 residues. CDR3 residues: CASTPPGSGIPYEQYV. For the CDR3, the DNA is TGTGCCAGCACCCCCCCCGGTAGCGGGATCCCCTACGAGCAGTACGTC.

In its sample, this clonotype was seen once. The V call is TRBV6-1, the J call TRBJ2-1; no clear D gene. Trimming cost V 1 base and J 8 bases, with 3 bases left between them. CDR3 length: 11 residues. The germline V gene has CDR1 MNHNS and CDR2 SASEGT. The CDR3, as DNA: TGTGCCAGCAGTGAAGTTTATGAGCAGTTCTTC. This codes for CASSEVYEQFF.

This clonotype was counted a few times. This chain uses TRBV6-1 with TRBJ2-5; D is unclear. This CDR3 has 14 amino acids. V was shortened by 6 bases and J by 5 bases, with 16 bases between the two germline ends. CDR1 is MNHNS and CDR2 is SASEGT in the germline V gene. This CDR3 is CASSPAGRQETQYF. CDR3 nucleotides: TGTGCCAGCAGCCCGGCCGGCAGGCAGGAGACCCAGTACTTC.

This clonotype was seen ten or more times. The gene calls are TRBV7-9 and TRBJ1-1; D is ambiguous. The V end was cut by 5 bases, the J end by 0 bases, with 10 bases between. Germline CDR1 is SEHNR and CDR2 is FQNEAQ (reference sequence). This CDR3 spans 14 amino acids. DNA for the CDR3: TGTGCCAGCAGCCCGGACCTCCTGAACACTGAAGCTTTCTTT. It yields the protein CASSPDLLNTEAFF.

The chain carries TRBV6-2 or TRBV6-3 and TRBJ1-6; a possible D gene is TRBD1 (6 bases). The V end was cut by 4 bases, the J end by 8 bases, with 9 bases between. Germline CDR1 reads MNHEY; CDR2 reads SVGEGT. The CDR3 totals 13 residues. For the CDR3, the DNA is TGTGCCAGCAGTTTCAGGGGAGATTCACCCCTCCACTTT. It yields the protein CASSFRGDSPLHF.

The sample holds a few counts of this clonotype. J is TRBJ2-3 and V is TRBV6-2 or TRBV6-3; 8 bases fit TRBD1. CDR1 is MNHEY, CDR2 SVGEGT, per germline. Germline trimming cut 7 bases from V and 1 base from J; bases unmatched to any gene: 16. The CDR3 is 18 residues long. CDR3 amino acids: CASNSLGGRGQGTDTQYF. The CDR3 DNA is TGTGCCAGCAACTCCCTGGGGGGCAGGGGGCAAGGCACAGATACGCAGTATTTT.

This clonotype appeared once. The chain couples TRBV19 to TRBJ2-2; D gene uncertain. The ends were cut back, 3 bases at V and 0 bases at J, with 8 bases in the middle. Germline CDR1 and CDR2: LNHDA and SQIVND (reference sequence). This CDR3 has 15 amino acids. CDR3 nucleotides: TGTGCCAGTAGTATGTCCACGACGAACACCGGGGAGCTGTTTTTT. Protein product: CASSMSTTNTGELFF.